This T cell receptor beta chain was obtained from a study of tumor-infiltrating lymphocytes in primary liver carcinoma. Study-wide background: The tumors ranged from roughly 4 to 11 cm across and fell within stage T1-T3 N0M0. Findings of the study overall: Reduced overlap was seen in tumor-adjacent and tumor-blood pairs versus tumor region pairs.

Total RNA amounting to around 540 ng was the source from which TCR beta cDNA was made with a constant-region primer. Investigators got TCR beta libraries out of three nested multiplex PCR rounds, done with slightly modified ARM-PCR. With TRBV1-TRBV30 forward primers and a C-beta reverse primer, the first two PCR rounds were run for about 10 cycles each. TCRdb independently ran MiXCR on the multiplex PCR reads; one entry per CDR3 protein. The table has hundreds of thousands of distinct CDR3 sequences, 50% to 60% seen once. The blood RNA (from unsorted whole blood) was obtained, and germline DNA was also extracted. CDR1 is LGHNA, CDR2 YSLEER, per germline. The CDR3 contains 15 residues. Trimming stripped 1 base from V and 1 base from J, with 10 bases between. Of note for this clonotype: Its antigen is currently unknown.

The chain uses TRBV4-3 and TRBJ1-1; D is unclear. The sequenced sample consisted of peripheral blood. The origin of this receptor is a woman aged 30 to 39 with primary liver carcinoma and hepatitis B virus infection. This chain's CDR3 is CASSQVRDANTEAFF. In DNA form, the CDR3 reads TGCGCCAGCAGCCAAGTGAGGGATGCGAACACTGAAGCTTTCTTT.